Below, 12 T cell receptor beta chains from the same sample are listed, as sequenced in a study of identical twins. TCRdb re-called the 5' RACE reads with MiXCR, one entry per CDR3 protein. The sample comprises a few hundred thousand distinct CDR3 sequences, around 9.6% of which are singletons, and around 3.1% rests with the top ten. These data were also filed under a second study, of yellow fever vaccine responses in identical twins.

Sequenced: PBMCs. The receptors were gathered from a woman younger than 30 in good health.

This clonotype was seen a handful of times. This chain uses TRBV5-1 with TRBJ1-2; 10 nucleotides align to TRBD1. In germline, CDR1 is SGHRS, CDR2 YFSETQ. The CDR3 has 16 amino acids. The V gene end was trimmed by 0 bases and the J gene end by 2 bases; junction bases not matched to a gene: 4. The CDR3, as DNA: TGCGCCAGCAGCTTGGGGCTGGGACAGGGGAACTATGGCTACACCTTC. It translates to CASSLGLGQGNYGYTF.

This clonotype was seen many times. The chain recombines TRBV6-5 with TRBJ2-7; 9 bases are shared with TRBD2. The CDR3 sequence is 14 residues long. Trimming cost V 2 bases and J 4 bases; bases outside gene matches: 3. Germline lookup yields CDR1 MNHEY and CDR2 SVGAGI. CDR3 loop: CASSYAGGSYEQYF. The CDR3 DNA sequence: TGTGCCAGCAGTTACGCGGGAGGGTCGTACGAGCAGTACTTC.

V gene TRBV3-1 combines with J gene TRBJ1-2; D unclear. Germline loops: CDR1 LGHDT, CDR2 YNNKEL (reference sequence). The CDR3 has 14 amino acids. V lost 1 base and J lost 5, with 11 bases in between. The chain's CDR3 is CASSQAGAAYGYTF. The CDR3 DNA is TGTGCCAGCAGCCAAGCGGGTGCAGCATATGGCTACACCTTC. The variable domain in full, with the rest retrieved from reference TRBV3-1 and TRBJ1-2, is DTAVSQTPKYLVTQMGNDKSIKCEQNLGHDTMYWYKQDSKKFLKIMFSYNNKELIINETVPNRFSPKSPDKAHLNLHINSLELGDSAVYFCASSQAGAAYGYTFGSGTRLTVV.

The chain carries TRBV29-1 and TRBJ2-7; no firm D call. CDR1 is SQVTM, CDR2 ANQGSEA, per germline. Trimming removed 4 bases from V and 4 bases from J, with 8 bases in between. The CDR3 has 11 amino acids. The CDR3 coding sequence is TGCAGCGTTGTAACGGAATACGAGCAGTACTTC. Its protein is CSVVTEYEQYF.

The CDR3 spells CATSRPGGLYEQYF. CDR3 coding DNA: TGTGCCACCAGCAGGCCAGGGGGCTTATACGAGCAGTACTTC. V and J are TRBV15 and TRBJ2-7; 8 bases match TRBD1. The CDR3 consists of 14 residues. Germline CDR1 is LNHNV and CDR2 is YYDKDF (reference sequence). Losses at the gene ends were 3 bases for V and 4 bases for J; bases not matched to a gene: 5.

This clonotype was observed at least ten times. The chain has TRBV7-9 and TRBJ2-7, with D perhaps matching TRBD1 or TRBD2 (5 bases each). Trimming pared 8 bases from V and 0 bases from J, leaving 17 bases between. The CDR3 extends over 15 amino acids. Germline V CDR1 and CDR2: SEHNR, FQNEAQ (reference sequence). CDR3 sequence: CASSPRDLSSYEQYF. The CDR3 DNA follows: TGTGCCAGCTCCCCTAGGGACCTGAGCTCCTACGAGCAGTACTTC.

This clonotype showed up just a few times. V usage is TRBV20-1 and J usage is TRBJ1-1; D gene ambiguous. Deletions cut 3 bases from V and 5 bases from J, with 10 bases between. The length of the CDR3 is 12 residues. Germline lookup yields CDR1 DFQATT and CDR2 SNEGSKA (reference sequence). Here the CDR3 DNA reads TGCAGTGCTAGGCCCCGGGGAACTGAAGCTTTCTTT. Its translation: CSARPRGTEAFF.

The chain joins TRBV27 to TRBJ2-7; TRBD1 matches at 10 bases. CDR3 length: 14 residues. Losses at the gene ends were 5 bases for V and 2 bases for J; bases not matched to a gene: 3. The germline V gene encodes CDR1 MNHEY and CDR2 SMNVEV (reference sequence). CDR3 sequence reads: CASSIDRGPYEQYF. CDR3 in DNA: TGTGCCAGCAGTATTGACAGGGGGCCCTACGAGCAGTACTTC.

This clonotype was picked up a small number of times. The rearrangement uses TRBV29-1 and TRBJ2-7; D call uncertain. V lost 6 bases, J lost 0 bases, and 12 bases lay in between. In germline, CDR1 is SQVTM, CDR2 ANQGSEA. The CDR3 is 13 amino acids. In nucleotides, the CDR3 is TGCAGCGTGGTAGGGCAGACCTCCTACGAGCAGTACTTC. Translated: CSVVGQTSYEQYF.

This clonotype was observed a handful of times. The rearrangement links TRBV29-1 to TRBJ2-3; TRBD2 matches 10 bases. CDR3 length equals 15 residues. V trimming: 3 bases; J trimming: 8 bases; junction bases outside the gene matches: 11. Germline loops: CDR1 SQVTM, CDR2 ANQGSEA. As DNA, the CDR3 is TGCAGCGTTGAGGTGGTGGCTAGCGGGAGAGGTACGCAGTATTTT. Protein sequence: CSVEVVASGRGTQYF.

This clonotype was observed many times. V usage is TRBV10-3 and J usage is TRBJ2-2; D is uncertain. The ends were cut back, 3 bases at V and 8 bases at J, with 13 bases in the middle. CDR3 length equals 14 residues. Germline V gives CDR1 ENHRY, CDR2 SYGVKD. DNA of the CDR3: TGTGCCATCAGTGATGCGGCTCCCGAAGGGGAGCTGTTTTTT. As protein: CAISDAAPEGELFF.

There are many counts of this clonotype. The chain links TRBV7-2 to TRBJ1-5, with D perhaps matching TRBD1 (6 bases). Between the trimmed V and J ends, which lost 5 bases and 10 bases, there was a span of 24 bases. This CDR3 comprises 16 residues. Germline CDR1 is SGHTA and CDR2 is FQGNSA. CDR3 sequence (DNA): TGTGCCAGCAGCCCTATGTCGGGGGCGAGAGGATCCCCCCAGCATTTT. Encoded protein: CASSPMSGARGSPQHF.